These 32 T cell receptor beta chains share one sample of origin, sequenced in a study of metastatic and nonmetastatic thyroid tumors. TCRdb recomputed clones from the PCR reads via MiXCR. The table records roughly 8,000 clones, approximately 29% of them present only once. Every patient was untreated before thyroid surgery. The sample taken for sequencing was tumor tissue. The receptor source for this set is a female donor with papillary thyroid cancer or a benign thyroid nodule (not recorded which). Some clones in this sample may be carry-over from other donors' samples.

In its sample, this clone was seen once. Other DNA sequences of this sample code for an identical CDR3. The gene calls are TRBV5-1 and TRBJ2-3; the match to TRBD1 covers 9 bases. This CDR3 is built from 16 residues. Germline V gene sequence: CDR1 SGHRS, CDR2 YFSETQ. Trimming cost V 0 bases and J 3 bases; bases outside gene matches: 5. Written as DNA, the CDR3 is TGCGCCAGCAGCTTGGAACAGGGGGCCCGGACAGATACGCAGTATTTT. Translation: CASSLEQGARTDTQYF.

Comments on this clone: The germline gene is not matched at one end of the junction; a read error may be the cause. V gene TRBV27 combines with J gene TRBJ1-3; the D gene is possibly TRBD1 (5 bases). Germline V gene data show CDR1 as MNHEY and CDR2 as SMNVEV (reference sequence). The CDR3 is 14 amino acids. CDR3 in amino acids: CASSAGLGGHTIYF. The CDR3 nucleotides are TGTGCCAGCAGCGCGGGACTGGGTGGACACACCATATATTTT.

For this clone: At one end, the junction sequence differs from germline, possibly due to a read error. The CDR3 DNA follows: TGTGCCATCAGTTCCACTAGCGCTAACTCATACAATGAGCAGTTCTTC. It specifies CAISSTSANSYNEQFF. The genes are TRBV28 and TRBJ2-1, with 7 bases matching TRBD2. Germline CDR1 MDHEN, CDR2 SYDVKM. This CDR3 spans 16 amino acids.

By sample share, this clone is medium-sized. This sequence joins TRBV10-1 and TRBJ2-1, with 8 bases fitting TRBD2. The ends lost 5 bases at V and 0 bases at J; junction bases unmatched: 0. The CDR3 extends over 14 amino acids. CDR1 WNHNN and CDR2 SYGVQD come from the germline V gene (reference sequence). The CDR3 DNA sequence: TGCGCCAGCAGTAGCGGGAGCTCCTACAATGAGCAGTTCTTC. It yields the protein CASSSGSSYNEQFF.

This clone was found once. The rearrangement joins TRBV5-1 to TRBJ1-1; D uncertain. This CDR3 region has 12 residues. Germline loops: CDR1 SGHRS, CDR2 YFSETQ. With 4 bases removed from V and 5 bases from J, the gap between germline ends came to 9 bases. CDR3: CASSQAKTEAFF. The CDR3 DNA reads TGCGCCAGCAGCCAGGCAAAGACTGAAGCTTTCTTT.

The gene calls are TRBV13 and TRBJ1-2, with D hard to call. The CDR3 has 12 residues. The germline V and J ends were trimmed by 5 bases and 4 bases, with 8 bases remaining between them. Germline CDR1 reads PRHDT; CDR2 reads FYEKMQ (reference sequence). CDR3 sequence (DNA): TGTGCCAGCAGCCAAGAGGCCTATGGCTACACCTTC. This sequence encodes CASSQEAYGYTF.

The chain links TRBV3-1 to TRBJ1-4; 9 bases map to TRBD1. The CDR3 runs to 14 residues. Germline CDR1 and CDR2: LGHDT and YNNKEL (reference sequence). J was trimmed by 9 bases and V by 4 bases; bases with no gene match: 6. The CDR3 DNA reads TGTGCCAGCAGCCCGGGACAGGGTCATAAAAAACTGTTTTTT. Protein sequence: CASSPGQGHKKLFF.

This clone is categorized as medium-sized. The chain combines TRBV5-1 with TRBJ1-5; no reliable D call. V dropped 0 bases and J dropped 2 bases, with 9 bases sitting between them. The germline V gene has CDR1 SGHRS and CDR2 YFSETQ. This CDR3 has 15 amino acids. The CDR3 sequence is CASSLAGQGNQPQHF. CDR3 DNA sequence: TGCGCCAGCAGCTTGGCCGGCCAGGGCAATCAGCCCCAGCATTTT. Full variable domain (outside the CDR3, taken from reference TRBV5-1 and TRBJ1-5): KAGVTQTPRYLIKTRGQQVTLSCSPISGHRSVSWYQQTPGQGLQFLFEYFSETQRNKGNFPGRFSGRQFSNSRSEMNVSTLELGDSALYLCASSLAGQGNQPQHFGDGTRLSIL.

About this clone itself: Likely a read error: the CDR3 ends without its conserved phenylalanine or tryptophan. It is unclear where the CDR3 begins or ends on the DNA, so no DNA is shown, and the CDR3 is as TCRdb lists it. This chain uses TRBV5-3 with TRBJ2-2; TRBD1 was called by the table and not checked on the DNA. TRBV5-3 is an ORF; its function is uncertain. Both ends counted, the CDR3 spans 12 residues. Here the CDR3 reads CALPTGDVEQFC.

The V call is TRBV24-1, the J call TRBJ2-1; D may be TRBD2 (6 bases). CDR3 size: 14 residues. Trimming shortened V by 8 bases and J by 9 bases, and 19 bases separated the two germline ends. Germline CDR1 and CDR2: KGHDR and SFDVKD. The CDR3 region has the DNA TGTGCCACCATTCTAGGGTGGGGGGAAGGTGAGCAGTTCTTC. Residues: CATILGWGEGEQFF.

The V gene is TRBV11-2, the J gene TRBJ1-3; 7 nucleotides align to TRBD1. Germline values: CDR1 SGHAT, CDR2 FQNNGV. J was trimmed by 4 bases and V by 1 base; bases with no gene match: 10. The CDR3 is 17 residues long. CDR3 residues: CASSLGYRGPMGNTIYF. The CDR3 nucleotides are TGTGCCAGCAGCTTAGGGTACAGGGGACCCATGGGAAACACCATATATTTT.

J is TRBJ2-5 and V is TRBV5-6, with D maybe TRBD2 (5 bases). Germline values: CDR1 SGHDT, CDR2 YYEEEE. V was clipped by 6 bases and J by 6 bases, with 18 bases between them. The CDR3 has 14 amino acids. The CDR3 DNA follows: TGTGCCAGCACCATGGTCGGGGAGAAAAAGACCCAGTACTTC. Amino acid sequence: CASTMVGEKKTQYF.

This clone ranks as medium-sized. The chain carries TRBV19 and TRBJ1-2; D is undetermined. With 5 bases removed from V and 5 bases from J, the gap between germline ends came to 9 bases. Germline assignment: CDR1 LNHDA and CDR2 SQIVND (reference sequence). The CDR3 is made up of 12 amino acids. This chain's CDR3 is CASSQPQYGYTF. Here the CDR3 DNA reads TGTGCCAGTAGTCAGCCCCAGTATGGCTACACCTTC.

The chain recombines TRBV6-2 or TRBV6-3 with TRBJ1-2, with D perhaps matching TRBD1 (6 bases). The CDR3 runs 15 residues. Trimming left V 7 bases short and J 1 base short, with 16 bases between. The germline V gene has CDR1 MNHEY and CDR2 SVGEGT. The DNA for the CDR3 is TGTGCCAGCATTTATCGGACAGCGAGTAACTATGGCTACACCTTC. It yields the protein CASIYRTASNYGYTF.

This clone rates as medium-sized. The rearrangement joins TRBV7-2 to TRBJ2-5; D is undetermined. Deletions cut 5 bases from V and 7 bases from J, with 11 bases between. CDR3 size: 12 residues. Germline CDR1 SGHTA, CDR2 FQGNSA. The CDR3 bases are TGTGCCAGCAGCCCCCGGGTGGCGACCCAGTACTTC. Its protein product is CASSPRVATQYF.

This clone rates as medium-sized (0.01 to 0.1%). The chain carries TRBV20-1 and TRBJ2-6, with no clear D. The V end lost 7 bases, the J end lost 2 bases, and 6 bases lay between the germline ends. This CDR3 has 12 amino acids. CDR1 is DFQATT, CDR2 SNEGSKA, per germline (reference sequence). The CDR3 here is CSGVTGANVLTF. The CDR3 bases are TGCAGTGGCGTTACTGGGGCCAACGTCCTGACTTTC.

V is TRBV11-2 and J is TRBJ2-1; D is perhaps TRBD2 (5 bases). The CDR3 runs to 16 residues. CDR1 and CDR2 (germline): SGHAT, FQNNGV. Trimming stripped 0 bases from V and 10 bases from J, with 19 bases between. CDR3 in amino acids: CASSLEAASRSREQFF. The CDR3 bases are TGTGCCAGCAGCTTAGAGGCTGCTAGCCGGTCAAGGGAGCAGTTCTTC.

By share, this clone counts as medium-sized. The chain employs TRBV7-9 and TRBJ1-6; the D is unclear. Germline CDR1 reads SEHNR; CDR2 reads FQNEAQ (reference sequence). The CDR3 loop spans 15 amino acids. The V and J ends lost 3 bases and 7 bases respectively, with 13 bases between them. DNA of the CDR3: TGTGCCAGCAGCTTTGTCGACCTTTCCAATTCACCCCTCCACTTT. Translated: CASSFVDLSNSPLHF.

The V and J genes are TRBV27 and TRBJ2-7, with D perhaps TRBD2 (6 bases). CDR1 is MNHEY and CDR2 is SMNVEV in the germline V gene (reference sequence). V gave up 0 bases and J gave up 6 bases, with 12 bases separating them. This CDR3 has 14 amino acids. The CDR3 nucleotides read TGTGCCAGCAGTTTATCTCTCGGAGGGTCCGAGCAGTACTTC. The encoded protein is CASSLSLGGSEQYF.

Points on this clone: One end of the junction fails to match germline, which may point to a read error. The rearrangement links TRBV12-3 or TRBV12-4 to TRBJ2-1; the D gene is possibly TRBD2 (6 bases). CDR3 length equals 15 residues. The CDR3 is CASSLGGGAEDEHFF. The CDR3, as DNA: TGTGCCAGCAGTTTGGGGGGTGGCGCAGAAGATGAGCATTTCTTC.

This chain uses TRBV7-8 with TRBJ1-2; D gene uncertain. Germline CDR1 and CDR2: SGHVS and FQNEAQ. There are 14 residues in the CDR3. Trimming pared 0 bases from V and 3 bases from J, leaving 8 bases between. The CDR3 reads CASSLAPDHYGYTF. The CDR3, as DNA: TGTGCCAGCAGCTTAGCGCCAGACCACTATGGCTACACCTTC.

The chain combines TRBV28 with TRBJ2-2; D possibly matches TRBD1 or TRBD2 (6 bases each). The V end was cut by 7 bases, the J end by 6 bases, with 18 bases between. From germline, CDR1 is MDHEN and CDR2 SYDVKM. The CDR3 loop spans 15 amino acids. The CDR3 loop reads CASIPDGGRSGELFF. In DNA form, the CDR3 reads TGTGCCAGCATACCTGACGGGGGCAGGTCCGGGGAGCTGTTTTTT.

The J gene is TRBJ2-3, the V gene TRBV28; TRBD1 might be the D (6 bases). The germline V gene has CDR1 MDHEN and CDR2 SYDVKM. V was shortened by 5 bases and J by 9 bases, with 24 bases between the two germline ends. The length of the CDR3 is 16 residues. The CDR3 DNA is TGTGCCAGCAGTGGGTATGGGATAGGAGTCCAGGGGACGCAGTATTTT. It translates to CASSGYGIGVQGTQYF.

The rearrangement joins TRBV28 to TRBJ2-5; D might be TRBD2 (7 bases). Deletions cut 8 bases from V and 0 bases from J, with 19 bases between. The CDR3 has 16 amino acids. CDR1 and CDR2 (germline): MDHEN, SYDVKM. This chain's CDR3 is CASSWGGGWYQETQYF. CDR3 nucleotide sequence: TGTGCCAGCTCTTGGGGAGGGGGTTGGTACCAAGAGACCCAGTACTTC.

The gene calls are TRBV6-1 and TRBJ2-5, with D perhaps matching TRBD1 (6 bases). The CDR3 consists of 14 residues. Germline-derived CDR1 and CDR2 are MNHNS and SASEGT. V shed 6 bases and J shed 3 bases, with 14 bases lying between them. For the CDR3, the DNA is TGTGCCAGCAGGATAAGACAGGCTGAAGAGACCCAGTACTTC. It is translated as CASRIRQAEETQYF.

The count of this clone is one. The chain links TRBV6-1 to TRBJ2-5, with a weak D call TRBD2 (6 bases). This CDR3 spans 13 amino acids. In germline, CDR1 is MNHNS, CDR2 SASEGT. Trimming took 6 bases from V and 4 from J, leaving 12 bases between them. CDR3 bases: TGTGCCAGCAGCGCCCCCGGGGGAGAGACCCAGTACTTC. It encodes CASSAPGGETQYF.

This clone was observed once. This sequence joins TRBV5-1 and TRBJ1-2; TRBD1 might be the D (6 bases). The CDR3 runs 14 residues. Germline V gene lookup returns CDR1 SGHRS and CDR2 YFSETQ. V was clipped by 4 bases and J by 2 bases, with 12 bases between them. The CDR3 DNA follows: TGCGCCAGCAGCCGGGACACAGTAAACTATGGCTACACCTTC. The encoded protein is CASSRDTVNYGYTF.

The chain joins TRBV10-2 to TRBJ2-7; TRBD2 is a possible D gene (6 bases). Deletions cut 5 bases from V and 7 bases from J, with 12 bases between. Per germline, CDR1 WSHSY and CDR2 SAAADI. This CDR3 has 12 amino acids. The CDR3 nucleotides are TGCGCCAGCAGTCAGGTACGGGGGGAGCAGTACTTC. It encodes CASSQVRGEQYF.

This clone has a handful of counts. Sequence at one end of the junction differs from germline and may be a read error. The genes are TRBV28 and TRBJ2-4; TRBD2 aligns across 14 bases. The CDR3 is 15 residues long. In germline, CDR1 is MDHEN, CDR2 SYDVKM. The CDR3 nucleotides read TGTGCCAGCAGTCCTGGACTAGCGGGGGGAGATACGCAGTACTTT. The encoded protein is CASSPGLAGGDTQYF.

The genes are TRBV18 and TRBJ1-2; D is ambiguous. The CDR3 has 13 residues. The V gene lost 3 bases and the J gene lost 3 bases, with 8 bases spanning the gap. Germline V gene sequence: CDR1 KGHSH, CDR2 LQKENI. The CDR3 loop is CASSPAADYGYTF. The CDR3 coding sequence is TGTGCCAGCTCACCTGCAGCCGACTATGGCTACACCTTC.

In its sample, this clone is medium-sized. V and J are TRBV19 and TRBJ2-2, with D perhaps matching TRBD1 or TRBD2 (5 bases each). Trimming shortened V by 10 bases and J by 6 bases, and 12 bases separated the two germline ends. The length of the CDR3 is 12 residues. The germline CDR1 and CDR2 sequences are LNHDA and SQIVND (reference sequence). Here the CDR3 DNA reads TGTGCCACGCTCCGGGGCTCCGGGGAGCTGTTTTTT. Translated, it gives CATLRGSGELFF.

This chain uses TRBV20-1 with TRBJ1-2; possible D gene TRBD1, 6 bases. Germline assignment: CDR1 DFQATT and CDR2 SNEGSKA (reference sequence). V was pared by 6 bases and J by 3 bases, with 23 bases between. The CDR3 has 16 amino acids. This chain's CDR3 is CSAPPPRGQGYYGYTF. Written as DNA, the CDR3 is TGCAGTGCCCCTCCCCCCCGGGGCCAGGGGTACTATGGCTACACCTTC.